This TCR beta chain is from a study of identical twins. The CDR3 runs 18 residues. The germline gives CDR1 LGHNT, CDR2 FRNRAP. The V and J ends lost 2 bases and 4 bases, in that order; junction bases with no gene match: 15. Via MiXCR, TCRdb re-called the 5' RACE reads, giving one row per CDR3 protein. The sample carries around 370,000 distinct CDR3 sequences, approximately 10% recorded once. This clonotype was detected many times. No antigen is known for it. General study results and limits: Its conclusions, products of cross-sectional statistical analysis, did not come from following the same donors. Models predicted too little out-of-frame TCR alpha sharing in monozygotic twins.

The sample comprised naive T cells sorted from blood. The receptor's source is a woman between 45 and 65 years old in good health. The chain uses TRBV12-5 and TRBJ1-1; 8 nucleotides line up with TRBD1. The CDR3 region is CASGLPPGGTGEITEAFF. CDR3 sequence (DNA): TGTGCTAGTGGTTTGCCCCCCGGCGGGACAGGTGAGATCACTGAAGCTTTCTTT. Filled out from reference TRBV12-5 and TRBJ1-1, the complete variable domain reads DARVTQTPRHKVTEMGQEVTMRCQPILGHNTVFWYRQTMMQGLELLAYFRNRAPLDDSGMPKDRFSAEMPDATLATLKIQPSEPRDSAVYFCASGLPPGGTGEITEAFFGQGTRLTVV.